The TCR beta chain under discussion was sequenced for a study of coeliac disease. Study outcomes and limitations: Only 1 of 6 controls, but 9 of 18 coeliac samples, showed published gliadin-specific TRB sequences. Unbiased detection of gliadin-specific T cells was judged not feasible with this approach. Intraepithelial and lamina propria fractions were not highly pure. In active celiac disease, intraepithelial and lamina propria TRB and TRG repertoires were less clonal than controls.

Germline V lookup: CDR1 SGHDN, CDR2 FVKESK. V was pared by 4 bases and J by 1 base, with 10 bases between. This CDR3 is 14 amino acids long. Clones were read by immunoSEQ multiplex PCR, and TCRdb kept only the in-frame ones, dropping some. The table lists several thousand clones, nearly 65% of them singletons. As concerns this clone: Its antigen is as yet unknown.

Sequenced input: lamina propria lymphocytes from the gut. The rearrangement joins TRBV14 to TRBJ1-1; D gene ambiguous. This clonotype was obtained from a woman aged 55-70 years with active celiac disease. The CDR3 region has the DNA TGTGCCAGCAGCCGAGGATCCAGGAACACTGAAGCTTTCTTT. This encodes CASSRGSRNTEAFF.